This TCR beta chain was identified during a study of OX40 agonist ivuxolimab in advanced cancers. Study findings and constraints: Certain nonresponders additionally had low normalized T-cell clonal expansion. Partial responders at 0.1-3.0 mg/kg showed near-lowest clonal expansion. The work left the antigen specificity of expanded peripheral T cells undetermined.

Only in-frame clones appear in the TCRdb table, and some are missing; sequencing was by immunoSEQ multiplex PCR. The sample holds about 36,000 clones, about 70% seen once. As concerns this clone: What it binds is unknown.

V lost 5 bases and J lost 5, with 15 bases in between. The germline V gene has CDR1 MNHEY and CDR2 SMNVEV (reference sequence). CDR3 size: 14 residues. This sample comprised CD4+ or CD8+ T cells sorted from blood, obtained in a trial of the OX40 agonist ivuxolimab. This receptor was taken from an adult with an advanced solid tumor such as melanoma, head and neck, liver or kidney cancer. J is TRBJ2-5 and V is TRBV27; no clear D gene. The CDR3 is CASSLPRAGETQYF. The CDR3 DNA reads TGTGCCAGCAGTCTCCCCCGGGCCGGGGAGACCCAGTACTTC.